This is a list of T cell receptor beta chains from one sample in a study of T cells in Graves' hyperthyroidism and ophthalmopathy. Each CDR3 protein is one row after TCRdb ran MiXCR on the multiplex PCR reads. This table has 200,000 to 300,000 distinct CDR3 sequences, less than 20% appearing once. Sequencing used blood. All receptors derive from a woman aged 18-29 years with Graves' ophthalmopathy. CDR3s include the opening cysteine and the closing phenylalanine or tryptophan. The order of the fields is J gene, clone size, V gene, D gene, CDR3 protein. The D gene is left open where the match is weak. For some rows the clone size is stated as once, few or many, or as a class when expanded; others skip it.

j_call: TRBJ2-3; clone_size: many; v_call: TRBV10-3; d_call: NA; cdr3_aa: CAISGLGGDTQYF
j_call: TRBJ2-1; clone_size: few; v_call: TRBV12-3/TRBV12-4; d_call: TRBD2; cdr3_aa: CASSLRTSGRYEQFF
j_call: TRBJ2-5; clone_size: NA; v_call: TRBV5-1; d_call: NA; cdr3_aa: CASSLELAWETQYF
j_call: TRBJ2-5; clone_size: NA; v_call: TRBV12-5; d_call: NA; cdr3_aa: CASGWPKQYF
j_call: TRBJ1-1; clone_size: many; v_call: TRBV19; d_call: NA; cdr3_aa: CASSIDADGTEAFF
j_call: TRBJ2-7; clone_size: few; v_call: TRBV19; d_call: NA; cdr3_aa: CASSIEDRPYEQYF
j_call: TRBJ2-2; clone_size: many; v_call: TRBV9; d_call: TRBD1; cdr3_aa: CASSPRTGNTGELFF
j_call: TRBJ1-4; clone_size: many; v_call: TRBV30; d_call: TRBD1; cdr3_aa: CAWSVAGGGEKLFF
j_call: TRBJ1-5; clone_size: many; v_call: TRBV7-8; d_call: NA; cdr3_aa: CASSLAGTSNQPQHF
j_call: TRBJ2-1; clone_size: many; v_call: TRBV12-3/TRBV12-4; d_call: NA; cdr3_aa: CASSSDSSLGQFF
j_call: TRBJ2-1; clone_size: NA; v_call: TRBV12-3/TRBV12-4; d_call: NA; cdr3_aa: CASSRRRLSYNEQFF
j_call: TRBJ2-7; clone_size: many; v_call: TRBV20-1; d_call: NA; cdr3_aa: CSARWASESDEQYF
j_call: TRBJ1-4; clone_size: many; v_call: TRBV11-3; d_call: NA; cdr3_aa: CASSPPGTGRTTNEKLFF
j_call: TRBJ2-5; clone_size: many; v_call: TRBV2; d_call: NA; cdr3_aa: CASSSYETQYF
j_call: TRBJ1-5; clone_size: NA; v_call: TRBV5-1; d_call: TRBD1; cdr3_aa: CASNISPGTGGSRQPQHF
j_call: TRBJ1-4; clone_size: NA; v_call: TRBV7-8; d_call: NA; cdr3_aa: CASGGQMFATNEKLFF
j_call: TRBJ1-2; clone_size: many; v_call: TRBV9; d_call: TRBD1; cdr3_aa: CASSVGGQNYGYTF
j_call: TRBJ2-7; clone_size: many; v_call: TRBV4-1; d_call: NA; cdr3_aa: CASTSALDGYYEQYF
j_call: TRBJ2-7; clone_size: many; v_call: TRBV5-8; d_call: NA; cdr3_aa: CASSVTDGRPYEQYF
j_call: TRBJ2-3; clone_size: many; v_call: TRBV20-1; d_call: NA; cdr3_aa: CSATPGSRVGTDTQYF
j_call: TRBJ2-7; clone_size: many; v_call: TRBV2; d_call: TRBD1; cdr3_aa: CASSDRGSYEQYF
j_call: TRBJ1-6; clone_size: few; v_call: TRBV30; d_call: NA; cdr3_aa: CAWNLGGGKGFNSPLHF
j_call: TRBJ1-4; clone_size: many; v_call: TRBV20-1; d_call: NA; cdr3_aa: CSARAPASNEKLFF
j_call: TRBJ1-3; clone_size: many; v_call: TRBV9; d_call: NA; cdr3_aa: CASSVDNSGNTIYF
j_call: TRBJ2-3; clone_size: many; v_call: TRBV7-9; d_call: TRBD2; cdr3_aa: CANSQANSGEAQYF
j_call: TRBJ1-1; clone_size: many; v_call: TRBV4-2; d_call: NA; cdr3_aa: CASSQSGRTEAFF
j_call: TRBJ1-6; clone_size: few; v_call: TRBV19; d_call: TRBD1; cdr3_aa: CASTGGTGLPPIHF
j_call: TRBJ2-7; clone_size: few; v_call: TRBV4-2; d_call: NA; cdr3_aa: CASSQEGPRIYEQYF
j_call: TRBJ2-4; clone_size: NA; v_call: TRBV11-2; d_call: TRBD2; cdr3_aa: CASSLVGGGSDIQYF
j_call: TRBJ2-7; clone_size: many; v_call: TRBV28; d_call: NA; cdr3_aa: CASRSRGFTYEQYF
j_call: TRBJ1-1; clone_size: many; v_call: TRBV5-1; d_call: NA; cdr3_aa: CASRVQDLNTEAFF
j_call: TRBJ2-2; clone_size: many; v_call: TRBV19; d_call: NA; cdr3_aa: CASSRTVPTNTGELFF
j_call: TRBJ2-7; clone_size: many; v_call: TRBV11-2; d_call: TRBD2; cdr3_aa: CASSAWLIHSGSSHEQYF
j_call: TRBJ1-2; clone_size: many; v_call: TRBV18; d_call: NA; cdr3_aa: CASSTSQGYGYTF
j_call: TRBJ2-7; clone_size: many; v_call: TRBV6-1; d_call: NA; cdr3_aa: CASSPAPHEQYF
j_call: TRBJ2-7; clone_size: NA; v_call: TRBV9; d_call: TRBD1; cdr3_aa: CASSPGQGAKEQYF
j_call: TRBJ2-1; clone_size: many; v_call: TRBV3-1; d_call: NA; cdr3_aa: CASSQDWGARDEQFF
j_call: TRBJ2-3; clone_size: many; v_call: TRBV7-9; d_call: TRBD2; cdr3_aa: CASSLAYPWTSGPDTQYF
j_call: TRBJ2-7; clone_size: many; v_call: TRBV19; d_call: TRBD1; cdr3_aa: CASSVRDRDDYEQYF
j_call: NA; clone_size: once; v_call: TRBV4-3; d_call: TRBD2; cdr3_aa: CASSQGVVAGIYNEQYF
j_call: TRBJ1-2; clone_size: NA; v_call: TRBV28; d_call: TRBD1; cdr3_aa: CASNKDRGRGGYTF
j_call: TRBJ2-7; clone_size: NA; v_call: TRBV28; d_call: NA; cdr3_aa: CASSFERPPGEQYF
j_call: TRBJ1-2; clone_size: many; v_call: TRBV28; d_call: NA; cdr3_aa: CASSRRGASRYGYTF
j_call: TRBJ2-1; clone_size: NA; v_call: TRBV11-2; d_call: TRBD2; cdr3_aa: CASSLDSGTSGRQFF
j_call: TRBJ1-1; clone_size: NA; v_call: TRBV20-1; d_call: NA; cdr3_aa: CSAPGTMNTEAFF
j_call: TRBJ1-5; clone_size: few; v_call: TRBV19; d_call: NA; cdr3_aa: CASSITAGDQPQHF